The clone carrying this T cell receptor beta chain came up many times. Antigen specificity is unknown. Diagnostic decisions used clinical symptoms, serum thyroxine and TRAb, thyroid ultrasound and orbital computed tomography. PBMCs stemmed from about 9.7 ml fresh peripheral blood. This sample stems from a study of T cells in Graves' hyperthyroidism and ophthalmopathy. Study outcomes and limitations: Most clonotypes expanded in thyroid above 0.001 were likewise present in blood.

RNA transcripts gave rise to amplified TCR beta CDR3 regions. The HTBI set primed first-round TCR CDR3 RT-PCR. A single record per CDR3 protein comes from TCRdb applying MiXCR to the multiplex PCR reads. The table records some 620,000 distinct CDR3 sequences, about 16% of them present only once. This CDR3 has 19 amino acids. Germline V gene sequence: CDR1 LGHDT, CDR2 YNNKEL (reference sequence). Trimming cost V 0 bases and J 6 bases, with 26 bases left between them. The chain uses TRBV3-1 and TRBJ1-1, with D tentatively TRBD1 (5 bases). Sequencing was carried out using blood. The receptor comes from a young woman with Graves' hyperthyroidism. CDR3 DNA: TGTGCCAGCAGCCAAGAAGGTGTCGGGGCCCAGGCGAGGGGCGCTGAAGCTTTCTTT. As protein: CASSQEGVGAQARGAEAFF. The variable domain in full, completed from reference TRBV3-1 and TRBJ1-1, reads DTAVSQTPKYLVTQMGNDKSIKCEQNLGHDTMYWYKQDSKKFLKIMFSYNNKELIINETVPNRFSPKSPDKAHLNLHINSLELGDSAVYFCASSQEGVGAQARGAEAFFGQGTRLTVV.